The clone carrying this T cell receptor (beta chain) was seen many times. Its cognate antigen is unknown. The data belong to a study of CD8 T cells in ankylosing spondylitis. Each CDR3 protein is one row after TCRdb ran MiXCR on the 5' RACE reads. This table holds more than 300,000 distinct CDR3 sequences, roughly 8% found once. The study's findings and limits: Prior literature has documented some motif variants in synovial fluid and blood from reactive arthritis. Ankylosing spondylitis blood appeared to be characterized by a TCR beta motif of under ten highly homologous variants.

The CDR3 loop spans 17 amino acids. Germline V CDR1 and CDR2: SGHRS, YFSETQ. Deletions cut 2 bases from V and 5 bases from J, with 21 bases between. The specimen sequenced was blood, either unsorted or a sorted T cell fraction (not recorded which). This TCR was sampled from a male donor with ankylosing spondylitis. The V gene is TRBV5-1, the J gene TRBJ2-3; D call uncertain. CDR3 sequence: CASSLGPARRSGDTQYF. In DNA form, the CDR3 reads TGCGCCAGCAGCTTAGGTCCTGCGCGCCGTTCTGGAGATACGCAGTATTTT.